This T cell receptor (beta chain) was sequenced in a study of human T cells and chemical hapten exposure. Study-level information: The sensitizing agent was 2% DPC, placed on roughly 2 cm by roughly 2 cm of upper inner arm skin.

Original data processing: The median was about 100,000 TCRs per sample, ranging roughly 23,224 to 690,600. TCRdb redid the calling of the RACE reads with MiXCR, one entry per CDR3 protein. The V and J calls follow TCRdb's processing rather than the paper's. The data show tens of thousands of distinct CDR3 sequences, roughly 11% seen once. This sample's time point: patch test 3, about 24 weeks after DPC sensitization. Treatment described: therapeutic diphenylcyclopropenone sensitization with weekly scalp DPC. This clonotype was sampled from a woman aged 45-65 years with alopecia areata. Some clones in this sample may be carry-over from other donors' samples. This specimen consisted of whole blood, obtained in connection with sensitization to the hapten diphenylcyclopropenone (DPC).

CDR3: CASRWDGAGYNEQFF. The CDR3, as DNA: TGTGCCAGCCGGTGGGATGGTGCGGGGTACAATGAGCAGTTCTTC. The V and J genes are TRBV6-2 or TRBV6-3 and TRBJ2-1, with D possibly TRBD2 on 6 matching bases. V was clipped by 8 bases and J by 4 bases, with 18 bases between them. The CDR3 is made up of 15 amino acids. The germline V gene encodes CDR1 MNHEY and CDR2 SVGEGT.